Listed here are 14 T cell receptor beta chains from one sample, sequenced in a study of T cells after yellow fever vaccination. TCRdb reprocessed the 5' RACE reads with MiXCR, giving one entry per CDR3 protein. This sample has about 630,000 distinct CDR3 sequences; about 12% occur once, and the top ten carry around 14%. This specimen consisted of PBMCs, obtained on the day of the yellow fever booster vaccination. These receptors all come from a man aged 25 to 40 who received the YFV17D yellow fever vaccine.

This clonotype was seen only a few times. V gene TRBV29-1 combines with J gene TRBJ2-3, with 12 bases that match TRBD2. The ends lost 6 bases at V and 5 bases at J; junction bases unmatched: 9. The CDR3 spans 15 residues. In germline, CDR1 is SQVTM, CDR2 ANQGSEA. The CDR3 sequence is CSVAWTSGTLDTQYF. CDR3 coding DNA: TGCAGCGTAGCTTGGACTAGCGGGACCCTAGATACGCAGTATTTT.

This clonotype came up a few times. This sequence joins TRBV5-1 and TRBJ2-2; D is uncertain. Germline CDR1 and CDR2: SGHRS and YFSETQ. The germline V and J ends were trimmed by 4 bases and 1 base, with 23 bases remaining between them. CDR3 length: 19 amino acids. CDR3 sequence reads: CASSPLRVSPGQNTGELFF. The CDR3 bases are TGCGCCAGCAGCCCATTAAGAGTTTCGCCGGGTCAGAACACCGGGGAGCTGTTTTTT.

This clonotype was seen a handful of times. This CDR3 is CATGGGVTGELFF. The CDR3 DNA follows: TGTGCCACCGGCGGAGGGGTAACCGGGGAGCTGTTTTTT. V and J are TRBV24-1 and TRBJ2-2, with TRBD2 as a possible D gene (6 bases). The CDR3 consists of 13 residues. Trimming took 9 bases from V and 5 from J, leaving 12 bases between them. The germline V gene encodes CDR1 KGHDR and CDR2 SFDVKD.

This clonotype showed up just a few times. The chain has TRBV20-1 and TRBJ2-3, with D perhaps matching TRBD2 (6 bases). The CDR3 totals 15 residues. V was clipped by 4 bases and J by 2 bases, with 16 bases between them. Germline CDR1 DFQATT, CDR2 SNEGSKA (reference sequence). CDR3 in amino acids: CSATLPGAYTDTQYF. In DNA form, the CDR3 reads TGCAGTGCTACCCTCCCGGGAGCGTACACAGATACGCAGTATTTT.

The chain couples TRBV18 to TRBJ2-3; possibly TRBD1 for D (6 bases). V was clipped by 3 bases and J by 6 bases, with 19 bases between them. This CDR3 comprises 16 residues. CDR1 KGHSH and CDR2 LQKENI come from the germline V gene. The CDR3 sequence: CASSPRGRGRADTQYF. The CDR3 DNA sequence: TGTGCCAGCTCACCCCGGGGCAGGGGTCGAGCGGATACGCAGTATTTT.

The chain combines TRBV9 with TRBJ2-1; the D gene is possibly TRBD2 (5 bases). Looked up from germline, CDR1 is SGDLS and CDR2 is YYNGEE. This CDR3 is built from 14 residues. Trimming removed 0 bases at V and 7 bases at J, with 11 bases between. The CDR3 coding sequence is TGTGCCAGCAGCGTAGGTTCCACGGGGAATGAGCAGTTCTTC. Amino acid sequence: CASSVGSTGNEQFF.

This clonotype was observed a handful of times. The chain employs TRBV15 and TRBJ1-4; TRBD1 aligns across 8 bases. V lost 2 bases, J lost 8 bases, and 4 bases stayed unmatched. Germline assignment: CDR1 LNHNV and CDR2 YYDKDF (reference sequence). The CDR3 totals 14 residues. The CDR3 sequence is CATSRRTGSEKLFF. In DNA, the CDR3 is TGTGCCACCAGCAGACGGACAGGGAGCGAAAAACTGTTTTTT.

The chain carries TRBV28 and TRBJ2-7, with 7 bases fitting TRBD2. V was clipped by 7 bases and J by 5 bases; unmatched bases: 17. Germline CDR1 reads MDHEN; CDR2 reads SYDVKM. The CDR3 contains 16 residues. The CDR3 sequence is CASNDLAAGSGDEQYF. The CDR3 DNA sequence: TGTGCCAGCAACGATCTAGCGGCCGGGAGTGGTGACGAGCAGTACTTC.

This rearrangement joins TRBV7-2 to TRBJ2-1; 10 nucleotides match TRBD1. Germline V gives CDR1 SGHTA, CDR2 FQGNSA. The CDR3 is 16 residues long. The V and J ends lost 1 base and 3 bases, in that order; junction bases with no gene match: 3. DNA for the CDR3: TGTGCCAGCAGCTTAGAGGGGACAGGGGTCTACAATGAGCAGTTCTTC. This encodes CASSLEGTGVYNEQFF. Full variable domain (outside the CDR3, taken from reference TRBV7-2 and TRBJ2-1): GAGVSQSPSNKVTEKGKDVELRCDPISGHTALYWYRQSLGQGLEFLIYFQGNSAPDKSGLPSDRFSAERTGGSVSTLTIQRTQQEDSAVYLCASSLEGTGVYNEQFFGPGTRLTVL.

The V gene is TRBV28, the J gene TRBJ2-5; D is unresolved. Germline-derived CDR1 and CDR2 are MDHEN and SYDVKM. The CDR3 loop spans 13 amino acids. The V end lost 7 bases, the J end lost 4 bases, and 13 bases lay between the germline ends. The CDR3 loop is CASNEKGGETQYF. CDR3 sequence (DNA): TGTGCCAGCAATGAAAAAGGCGGAGAGACCCAGTACTTC.

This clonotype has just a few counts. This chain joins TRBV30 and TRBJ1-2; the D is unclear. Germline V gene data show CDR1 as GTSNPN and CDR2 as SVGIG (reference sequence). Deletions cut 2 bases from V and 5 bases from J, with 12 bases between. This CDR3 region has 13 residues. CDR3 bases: TGTGCCTGGAGTTCCTGGCGGGGATATGGCTACACCTTC. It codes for CAWSSWRGYGYTF. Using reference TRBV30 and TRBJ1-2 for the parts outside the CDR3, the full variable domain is SQTIHQWPATLVQPVGSPLSLECTVEGTSNPNLYWYRQAAGRGLQLLFYSVGIGQISSEVPQNLSASRPQDRQFILSSKKLLLSDSGFYLCAWSSWRGYGYTFGSGTRLTVV.

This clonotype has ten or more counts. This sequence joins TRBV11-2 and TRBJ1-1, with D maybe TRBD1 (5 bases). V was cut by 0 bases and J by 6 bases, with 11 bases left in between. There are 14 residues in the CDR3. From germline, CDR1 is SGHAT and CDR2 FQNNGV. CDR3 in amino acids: CASSLEGVGAEAFF. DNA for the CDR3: TGTGCCAGCAGCTTAGAGGGCGTAGGGGCTGAAGCTTTCTTT.

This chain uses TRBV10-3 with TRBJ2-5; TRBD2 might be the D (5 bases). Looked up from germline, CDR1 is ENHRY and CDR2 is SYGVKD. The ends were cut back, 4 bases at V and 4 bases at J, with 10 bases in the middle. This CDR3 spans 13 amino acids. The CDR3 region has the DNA TGTGCCATCAGTGGGGAACTAGGAGAGACCCAGTACTTC. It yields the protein CAISGELGETQYF.

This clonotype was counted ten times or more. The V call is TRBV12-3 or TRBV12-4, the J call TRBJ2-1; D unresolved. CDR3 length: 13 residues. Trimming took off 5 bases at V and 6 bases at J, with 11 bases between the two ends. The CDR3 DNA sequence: TGTGCCAGCAGTGCGGTAGGCTTCAATGAGCAGTTCTTC. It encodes CASSAVGFNEQFF.